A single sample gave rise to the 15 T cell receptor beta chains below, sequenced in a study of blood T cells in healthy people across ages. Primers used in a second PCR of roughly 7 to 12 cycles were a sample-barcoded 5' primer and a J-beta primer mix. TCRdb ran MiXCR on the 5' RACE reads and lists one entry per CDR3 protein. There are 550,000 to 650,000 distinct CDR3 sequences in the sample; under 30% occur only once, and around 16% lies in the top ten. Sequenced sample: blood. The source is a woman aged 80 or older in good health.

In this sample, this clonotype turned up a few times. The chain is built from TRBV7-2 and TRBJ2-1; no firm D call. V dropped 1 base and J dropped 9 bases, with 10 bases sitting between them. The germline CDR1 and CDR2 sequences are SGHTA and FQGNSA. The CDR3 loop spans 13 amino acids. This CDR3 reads CASSLDTLREQFF. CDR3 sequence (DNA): TGTGCCAGCAGCTTAGATACACTCCGTGAGCAGTTCTTC. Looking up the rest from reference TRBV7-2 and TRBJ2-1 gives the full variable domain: GAGVSQSPSNKVTEKGKDVELRCDPISGHTALYWYRQSLGQGLEFLIYFQGNSAPDKSGLPSDRFSAERTGGSVSTLTIQRTQQEDSAVYLCASSLDTLREQFFGPGTRLTVL.

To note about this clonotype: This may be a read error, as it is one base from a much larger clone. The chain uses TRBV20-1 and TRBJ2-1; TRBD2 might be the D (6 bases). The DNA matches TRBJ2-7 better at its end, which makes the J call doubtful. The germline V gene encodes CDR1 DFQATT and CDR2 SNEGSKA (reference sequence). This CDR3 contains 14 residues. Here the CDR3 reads CSARTGGAYNEQYF. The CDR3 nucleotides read TGCAGTGCTAGAACTGGCGGGGCCTACAATGAGCAGTACTTC.

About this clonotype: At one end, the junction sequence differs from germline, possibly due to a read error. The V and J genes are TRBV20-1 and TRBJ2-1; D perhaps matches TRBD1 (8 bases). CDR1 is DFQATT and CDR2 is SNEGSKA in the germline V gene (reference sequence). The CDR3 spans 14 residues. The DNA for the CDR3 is TGCAGTACTAGTAACGACAGGGGAGGGGAGACCCAGTTCTTC. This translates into CSTSNDRGGETQFF.

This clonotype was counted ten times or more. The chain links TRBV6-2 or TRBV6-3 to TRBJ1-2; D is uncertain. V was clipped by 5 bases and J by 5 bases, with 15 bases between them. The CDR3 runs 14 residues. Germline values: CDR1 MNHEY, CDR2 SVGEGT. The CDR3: CASSEDLFTYGYTF. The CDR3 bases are TGTGCCAGCAGTGAGGATCTATTCACGTATGGCTACACCTTC.

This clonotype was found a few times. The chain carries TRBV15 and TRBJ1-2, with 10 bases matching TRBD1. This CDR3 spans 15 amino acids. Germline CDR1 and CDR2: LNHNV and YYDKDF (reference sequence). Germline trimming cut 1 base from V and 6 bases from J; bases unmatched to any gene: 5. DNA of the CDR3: TGTGCCACCAGCAGAGGGGGACAGGGGAGCGATGGCTACACCTTC. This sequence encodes CATSRGGQGSDGYTF.

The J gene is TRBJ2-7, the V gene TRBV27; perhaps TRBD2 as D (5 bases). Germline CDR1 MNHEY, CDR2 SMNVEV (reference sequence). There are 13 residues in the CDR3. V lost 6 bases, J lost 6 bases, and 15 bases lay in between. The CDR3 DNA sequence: TGTGCCAGCAGCCGACCGTCCGGGGTCGAGCAGTACTTC. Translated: CASSRPSGVEQYF.

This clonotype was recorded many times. CDR3 amino acids: CASSYSSVYEQYF. The CDR3 bases are TGTGCCAGCAGTTACTCAAGTGTCTACGAGCAGTACTTC. The chain carries TRBV6-5 and TRBJ2-7; D unclear. Germline V gives CDR1 MNHEY, CDR2 SVGAGI. CDR3 length: 13 amino acids. V was clipped by 0 bases and J by 3 bases, with 6 bases between them.

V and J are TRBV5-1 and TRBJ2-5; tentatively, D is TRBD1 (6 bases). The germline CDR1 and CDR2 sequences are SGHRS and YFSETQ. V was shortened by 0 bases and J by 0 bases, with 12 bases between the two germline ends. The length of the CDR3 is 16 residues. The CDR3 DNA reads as TGCGCCAGCAGCTTGGTTTTGTCAGGGGACCAAGAGACCCAGTACTTC. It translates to CASSLVLSGDQETQYF.

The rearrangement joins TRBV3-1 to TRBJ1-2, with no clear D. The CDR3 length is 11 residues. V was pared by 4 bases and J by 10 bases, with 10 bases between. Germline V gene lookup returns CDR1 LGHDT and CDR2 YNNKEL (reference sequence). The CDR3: CASSLRSNYTF. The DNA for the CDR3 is TGTGCCAGCAGCCTCCGGTCGAACTACACCTTC. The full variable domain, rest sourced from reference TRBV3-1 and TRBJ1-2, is DTAVSQTPKYLVTQMGNDKSIKCEQNLGHDTMYWYKQDSKKFLKIMFSYNNKELIINETVPNRFSPKSPDKAHLNLHINSLELGDSAVYFCASSLRSNYTFGSGTRLTVV.

Here the CDR3 DNA reads TGTGCCAGCAGCCACCCCTGGGGGAAAGAAGCTTTCTTT. Its protein product is CASSHPWGKEAFF. This sequence joins TRBV3-1 and TRBJ1-1, with D possibly matching TRBD1 (5 bases). The CDR3 is made up of 13 amino acids. Trimming removed 3 bases from V and 8 bases from J, with 13 bases in between. Germline CDR1 and CDR2: LGHDT and YNNKEL (reference sequence). The complete variable domain, with remaining parts taken from reference TRBV3-1 and TRBJ1-1, reads DTAVSQTPKYLVTQMGNDKSIKCEQNLGHDTMYWYKQDSKKFLKIMFSYNNKELIINETVPNRFSPKSPDKAHLNLHINSLELGDSAVYFCASSHPWGKEAFFGQGTRLTVV.

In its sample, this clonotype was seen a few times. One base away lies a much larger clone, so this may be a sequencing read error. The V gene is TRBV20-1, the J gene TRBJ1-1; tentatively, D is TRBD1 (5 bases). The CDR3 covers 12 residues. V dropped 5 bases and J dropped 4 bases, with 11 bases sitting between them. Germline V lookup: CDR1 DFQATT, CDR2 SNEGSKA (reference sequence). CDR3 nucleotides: TGCAGTGCTCAGGGTGGGGGCACTGAAGCTTTCTTT. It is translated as CSAQGGGTEAFF.

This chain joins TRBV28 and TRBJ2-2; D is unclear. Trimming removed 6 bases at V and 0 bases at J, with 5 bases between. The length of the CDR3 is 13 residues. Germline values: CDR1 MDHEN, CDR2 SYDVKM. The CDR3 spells CASRSPNTGELFF. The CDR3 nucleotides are TGTGCCAGCAGGAGCCCGAACACCGGGGAGCTGTTTTTT.

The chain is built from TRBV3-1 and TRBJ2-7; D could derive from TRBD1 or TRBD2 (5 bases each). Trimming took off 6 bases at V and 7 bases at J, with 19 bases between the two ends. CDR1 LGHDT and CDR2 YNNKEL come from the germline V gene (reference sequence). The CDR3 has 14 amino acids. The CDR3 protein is CASSDTGTGNEQYF. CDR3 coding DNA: TGTGCCAGCAGTGACACCGGGACCGGCAATGAGCAGTACTTC.

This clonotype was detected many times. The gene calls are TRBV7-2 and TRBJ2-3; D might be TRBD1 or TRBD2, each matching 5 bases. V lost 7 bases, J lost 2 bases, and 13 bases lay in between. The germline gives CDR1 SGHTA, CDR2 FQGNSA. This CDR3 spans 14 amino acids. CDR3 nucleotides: TGTGCCAGCAAATGGGGACGCCACACAGATACGCAGTATTTT. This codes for CASKWGRHTDTQYF.

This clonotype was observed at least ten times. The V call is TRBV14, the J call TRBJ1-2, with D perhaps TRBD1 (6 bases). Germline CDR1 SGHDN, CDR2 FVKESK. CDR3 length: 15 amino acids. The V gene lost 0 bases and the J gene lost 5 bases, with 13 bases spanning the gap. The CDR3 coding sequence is TGTGCCAGCAGCCAAGATTTGGGGGCGGGGTATGGCTACACCTTC. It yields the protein CASSQDLGAGYGYTF.